These 9 T cell receptor beta chains share one sample of origin, sequenced in a study of blood T cell repertoires in COVID-19. Here immunoSEQ multiplex PCR was the method, and the copy in TCRdb shows in-frame clones only, minus some. The sample has 150,000 to 200,000 clones, around 80% seen once; the top ten hold roughly 19%. Sequenced: PBMCs or T cells enriched from blood (not recorded which). The source is a woman in her seventies in a cohort exposed to, infected with or recovered from COVID-19 (not recorded which).

The genes are TRBV28 and TRBJ1-2, with D unclear. The CDR3 extends over 16 amino acids. Germline assignment: CDR1 MDHEN and CDR2 SYDVKM. The V end lost 1 base, the J end lost 2 bases, and 14 bases lay between the germline ends. In DNA, the CDR3 is TGTGCCAGCAGTTTATTGGCAGGTCGGTTCAACTATGGCTACACCTTC. The encoded protein is CASSLLAGRFNYGYTF.

The chain uses TRBV3-1 (or the pseudogene TRBV3-2) and TRBJ2-7; D is possibly TRBD2 (7 bases). V shed 1 base and J shed 5 bases, with 15 bases lying between them. The germline V gene has CDR1 LGHDT and CDR2 YNNKEL (reference sequence). This CDR3 is built from 15 residues. CDR3 sequence (DNA): TGTGCCAGCAGCCAAGGATTCGGGGGGCCCCACGAGCAGTACTTC. This translates into CASSQGFGGPHEQYF.

The J gene is TRBJ2-7, the V gene TRBV5-1, with TRBD1 matching 7 bases. This CDR3 has 17 amino acids. The ends lost 4 bases at V and 4 bases at J; junction bases unmatched: 17. Germline-derived CDR1 and CDR2 are SGHRS and YFSETQ. CDR3 DNA: TGCGCCAGCAGCGTGACAGGGTCCCTGGGGGCCCCGTACGAGCAGTACTTC. Amino acid sequence: CASSVTGSLGAPYEQYF. Looking up the rest from reference TRBV5-1 and TRBJ2-7 gives the full variable domain: KAGVTQTPRYLIKTRGQQVTLSCSPISGHRSVSWYQQTPGQGLQFLFEYFSETQRNKGNFPGRFSGRQFSNSRSEMNVSTLELGDSALYLCASSVTGSLGAPYEQYFGPGTRLTVT.

This clone turned up a few times. The V and J genes are TRBV24-1 and TRBJ1-4; tentatively, D is TRBD1 (6 bases). The CDR3 runs to 15 residues. Germline CDR1 and CDR2: KGHDR and SFDVKD. V shed 5 bases and J shed 5 bases, with 14 bases lying between them. CDR3 in amino acids: CATSAPGASNEKLFF. CDR3 nucleotides: TGTGCCACCAGTGCCCCAGGGGCCTCAAATGAAAAACTGTTTTTT.

This chain joins TRBV11-3 and TRBJ2-1; 9 bases are shared with TRBD2. The trim removed 4 bases at V and 8 bases at J, leaving 15 bases unmatched. CDR3 size: 17 residues. Germline loops: CDR1 SGHNT, CDR2 YENEEA. This CDR3 reads CASSSTELAGLGYEQFF. The CDR3 DNA reads as TGTGCCAGCAGCTCCACAGAACTAGCGGGCCTAGGGTATGAGCAGTTCTTC.

The rearrangement joins TRBV6-5 to TRBJ2-1; the match to TRBD2 covers 10 bases. V dropped 0 bases and J dropped 8; count of bases not matched to a gene: 4. CDR1 MNHEY and CDR2 SVGAGI come from the germline V gene. This CDR3 region has 15 residues. CDR3 loop: CASSYSIAGGYEQFF. The CDR3 bases are TGTGCCAGCAGTTACTCGATAGCGGGAGGCTATGAGCAGTTCTTC.

CDR3 amino acids: CASNRLAGFGETQYF. Here the CDR3 DNA reads TGTGCCAGCAATCGACTAGCGGGGTTTGGTGAGACCCAGTACTTC. This chain uses TRBV9 with TRBJ2-5; 11 bases align to TRBD2. V lost 6 bases and J lost 5; bases outside the gene matches: 9. This CDR3 has 15 residues. Germline loops: CDR1 SGDLS, CDR2 YYNGEE.

V and J are TRBV6-5 and TRBJ1-2; TRBD1 matches at 9 bases. V was pared by 6 bases and J by 3 bases, with 2 bases of the junction left unmatched. There are 13 residues in the CDR3. Germline CDR1 reads MNHEY; CDR2 reads SVGAGI. The CDR3 is CASRRDRDYGYTF. The CDR3 region has the DNA TGTGCCAGCAGAAGGGACAGGGACTATGGCTACACCTTC.

The CDR3: CASSNQGSETQYF. The CDR3, as DNA: TGCGCCAGCAGCAACCAGGGGTCGGAGACCCAGTACTTC. V and J are TRBV5-1 and TRBJ2-5; D possibly corresponds to TRBD1 (6 bases). The V end was cut by 4 bases, the J end by 5 bases, with 12 bases between. There are 13 residues in the CDR3. Germline lookup yields CDR1 SGHRS and CDR2 YFSETQ.